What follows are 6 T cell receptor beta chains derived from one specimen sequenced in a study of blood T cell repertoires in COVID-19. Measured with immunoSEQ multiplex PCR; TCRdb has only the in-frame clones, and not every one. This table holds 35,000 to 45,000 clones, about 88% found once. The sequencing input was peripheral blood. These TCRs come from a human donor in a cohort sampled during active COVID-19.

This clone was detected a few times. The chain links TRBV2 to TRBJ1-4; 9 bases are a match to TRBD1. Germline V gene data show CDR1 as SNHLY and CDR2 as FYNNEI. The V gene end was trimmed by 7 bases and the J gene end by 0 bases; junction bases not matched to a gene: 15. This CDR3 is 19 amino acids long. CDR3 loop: CASKAFGQGKYATNEKLFF. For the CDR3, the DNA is TGTGCCAGCAAGGCGTTTGGACAGGGGAAATATGCAACTAATGAAAAACTGTTTTTT. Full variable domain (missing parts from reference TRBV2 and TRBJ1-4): EPEVTQTPSHQVTQMGQEVILRCVPISNHLYFYWYRQILGQKVEFLVSFYNNEISEKSEIFDDQFSVERPDGSNFTLKIRSTKLEDSAMYFCASKAFGQGKYATNEKLFFGSGTQLSVL.

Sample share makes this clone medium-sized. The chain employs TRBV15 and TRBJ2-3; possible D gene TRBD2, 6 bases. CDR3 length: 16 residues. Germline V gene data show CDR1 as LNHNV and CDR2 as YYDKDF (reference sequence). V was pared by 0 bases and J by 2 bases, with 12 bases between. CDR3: CATSREEGTATDTQYF. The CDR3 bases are TGTGCCACCAGCAGAGAGGAGGGAACGGCCACAGATACGCAGTATTTT.

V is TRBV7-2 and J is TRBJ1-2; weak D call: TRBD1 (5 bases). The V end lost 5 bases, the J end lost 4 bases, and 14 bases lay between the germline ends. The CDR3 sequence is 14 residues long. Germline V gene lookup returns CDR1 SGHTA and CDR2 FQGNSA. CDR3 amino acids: CASSPAAGRYGYTF. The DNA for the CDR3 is TGTGCCAGCAGCCCCGCCGCGGGACGCTATGGCTACACCTTC.

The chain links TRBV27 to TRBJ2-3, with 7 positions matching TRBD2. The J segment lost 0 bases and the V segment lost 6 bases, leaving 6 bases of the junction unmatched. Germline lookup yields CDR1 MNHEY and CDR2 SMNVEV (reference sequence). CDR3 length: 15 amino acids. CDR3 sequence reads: CASSDRAGSTDTQYF. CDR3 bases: TGTGCCAGCAGCGACCGAGCGGGGAGCACAGATACGCAGTATTTT.

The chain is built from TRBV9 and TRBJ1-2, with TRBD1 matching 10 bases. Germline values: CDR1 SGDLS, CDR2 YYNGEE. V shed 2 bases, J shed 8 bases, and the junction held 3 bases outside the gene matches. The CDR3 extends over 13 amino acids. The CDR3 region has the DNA TGTGCCAGCAGCGTGGACAGGGGGGTCGGCTACACCTTC. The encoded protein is CASSVDRGVGYTF.

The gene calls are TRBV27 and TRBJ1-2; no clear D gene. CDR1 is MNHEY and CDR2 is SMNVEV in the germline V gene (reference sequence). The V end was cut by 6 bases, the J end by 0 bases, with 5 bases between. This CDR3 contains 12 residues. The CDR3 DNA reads TGTGCCAGCAGCGCAGCTAACTATGGCTACACCTTC. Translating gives CASSAANYGYTF.